This entry features one T cell receptor (beta chain) sequence. Which antigen it targets is not known. No base quality information exists; no much larger clone differs at one position. This entry comes from a study of control samples from healthy donors and cancer patients (dated by TCRdb to between 2020 and 2021). The library was built by means of the immunoSEQ multiplex PCR assay. TCRdb carries this immuneACCESS record with in-frame sequences only. Its versions omit some clonotypes, under half of them owing to an unresolved V gene in the studies checked, with the rest unexplained. The sample includes 100,000 or so clones, with about 90% observed a single time. Jointly, the top ten make up about 18% of the sample. The sequence was obtained from a woman aged 50 to 60 in good health. Sample: blood.

The DNA sequence is as follows: TGTGCCAGCAGCTTAAACCCCTGGGACGCCCTAGGGAATGAGCAGTTCTTC. Its protein is CASSLNPWDALGNEQFF. The chain links TRBV7-3 with TRBJ2-1, with the D call perhaps TRBD1 or TRBD2, each one matching 5 bases. Reading from cysteine to phenylalanine, the CDR3 counts 17 amino acids. The DNA shown is the 51-base CDR3, in frame from base 1. CDR1 and CDR2 (SGHTA, FQGTGA) derive from the germline V gene. V loses 1 base of germline sequence and J loses 7 bases, and the interval between the two ends is 20 bases. With the portions outside the CDR3 filled from the reference TRBV7-3 and TRBJ2-1 genes, the complete variable region becomes GAGVSQTPSNKVTEKGKYVELRCDPISGHTALYWYRQSLGQGPEFLIYFQGTGAADDSGLPNDRFFAVRPEGSVSTLKIQRTERGDSAVYLCASSLNPWDALGNEQFFGPGTRLTVL.